This T cell receptor beta chain was observed in a study of T cell repertoires in cytomegalovirus infection. Background on the study: As its CMV epitopes, the study selected recently identified HLA-C-restricted and well-studied HLA-B-restricted targets. It was the public TCR beta signatures that indicated both CMV infection and matching HLA type. Broader study findings: HLA-C-restricted TCR beta clonotypes specific for CMV led the ex vivo response.

A note on this clonotype: Its antigen is unidentified.

One entry per CDR3 protein, called by TCRdb with MiXCR from the reads. Of about 920,000 distinct CDR3 sequences in the sample, less than 40% were seen once. The clonotype originates from a human donor in good health (CMV status not recorded). Some clones in this sample may be carry-over from other donors' samples. This specimen consisted of cultured CD8+ T cells from PBMCs, obtained from culture after CMV antigen stimulation.

This CDR3 is CASSGRDRAYEQYF. The CDR3 DNA sequence: TGTGCCAGCAGCGGCCGGGACAGGGCCTACGAGCAGTACTTC. The chain joins TRBV5-4 to TRBJ2-7, with 9 bases fitting TRBD1. V shed 4 bases, J shed 2 bases, and the junction held 4 bases outside the gene matches. Germline CDR1 SGHNT, CDR2 YYREEE (reference sequence). CDR3 length: 14 residues. Supplemented by reference TRBV5-4 and TRBJ2-7, the full variable domain reads ETGVTQSPTHLIKTRGQQVTLRCSSQSGHNTVSWYQQALGQGPQFIFQYYREEENGRGNFPPRFSGLQFPNYSSELNVNALELDDSALYLCASSGRDRAYEQYFGPGTRLTVT.